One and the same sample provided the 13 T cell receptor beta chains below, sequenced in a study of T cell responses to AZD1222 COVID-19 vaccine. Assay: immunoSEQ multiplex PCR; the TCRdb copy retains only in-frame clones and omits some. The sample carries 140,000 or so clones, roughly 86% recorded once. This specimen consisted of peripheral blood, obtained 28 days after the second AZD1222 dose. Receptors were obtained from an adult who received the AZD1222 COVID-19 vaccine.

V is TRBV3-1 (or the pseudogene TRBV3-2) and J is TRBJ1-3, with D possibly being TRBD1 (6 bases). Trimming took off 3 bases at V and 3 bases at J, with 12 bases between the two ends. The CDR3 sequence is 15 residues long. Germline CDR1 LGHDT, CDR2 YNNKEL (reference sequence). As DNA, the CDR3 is TGTGCCAGCAGCCACTCGGACAGAGTTGGAAACACCATATATTTT. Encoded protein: CASSHSDRVGNTIYF.

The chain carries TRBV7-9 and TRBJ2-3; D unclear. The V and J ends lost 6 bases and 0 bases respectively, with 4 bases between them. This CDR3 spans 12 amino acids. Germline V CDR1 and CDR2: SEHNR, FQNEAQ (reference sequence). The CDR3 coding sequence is TGTGCCAGCAGACCCAGCACAGATACGCAGTATTTT. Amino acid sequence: CASRPSTDTQYF.

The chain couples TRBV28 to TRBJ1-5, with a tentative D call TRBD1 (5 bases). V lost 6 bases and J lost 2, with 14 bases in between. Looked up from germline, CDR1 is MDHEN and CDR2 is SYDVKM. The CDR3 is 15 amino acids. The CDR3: CASRSRGSGNQPQHF. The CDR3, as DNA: TGTGCCAGCAGGAGTAGGGGATCGGGCAATCAGCCCCAGCATTTT.

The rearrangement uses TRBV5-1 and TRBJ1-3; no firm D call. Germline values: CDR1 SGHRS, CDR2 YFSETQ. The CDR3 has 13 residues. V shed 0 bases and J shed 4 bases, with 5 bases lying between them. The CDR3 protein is CASSLDGGNTIYF. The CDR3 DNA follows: TGCGCCAGCAGCTTGGATGGGGGAAACACCATATATTTT. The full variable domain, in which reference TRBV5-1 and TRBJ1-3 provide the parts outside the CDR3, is KAGVTQTPRYLIKTRGQQVTLSCSPISGHRSVSWYQQTPGQGLQFLFEYFSETQRNKGNFPGRFSGRQFSNSRSEMNVSTLELGDSALYLCASSLDGGNTIYFGEGSWLTVV.

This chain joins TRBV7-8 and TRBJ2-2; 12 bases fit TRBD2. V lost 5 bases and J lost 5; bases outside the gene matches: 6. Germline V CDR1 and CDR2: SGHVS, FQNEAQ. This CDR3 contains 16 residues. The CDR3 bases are TGTGCCAGCAGCCGAGGGACTAGCGGGTGGACCGGGGAGCTGTTTTTT. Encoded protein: CASSRGTSGWTGELFF.

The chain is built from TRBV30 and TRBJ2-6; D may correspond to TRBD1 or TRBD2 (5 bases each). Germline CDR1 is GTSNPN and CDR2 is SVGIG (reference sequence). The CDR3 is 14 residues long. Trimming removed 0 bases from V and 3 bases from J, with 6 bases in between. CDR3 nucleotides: TGTGCCTGGAGTGTGGGGGTTGGGGCCAACGTCCTGACTTTC. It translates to CAWSVGVGANVLTF.

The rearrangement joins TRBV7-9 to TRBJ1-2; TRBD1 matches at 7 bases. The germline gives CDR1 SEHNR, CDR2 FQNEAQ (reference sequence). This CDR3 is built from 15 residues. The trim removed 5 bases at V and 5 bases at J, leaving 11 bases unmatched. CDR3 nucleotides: TGTGCCAGCAGCAGCGACAGGGTTTACCCTTATGGCTACACCTTC. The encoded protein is CASSSDRVYPYGYTF.

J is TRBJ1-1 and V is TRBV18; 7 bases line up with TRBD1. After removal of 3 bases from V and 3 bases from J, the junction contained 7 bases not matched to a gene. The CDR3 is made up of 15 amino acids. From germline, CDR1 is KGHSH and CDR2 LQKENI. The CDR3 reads CASSPNRGFDTEAFF. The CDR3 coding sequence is TGTGCCAGCTCACCGAACAGGGGATTCGACACTGAAGCTTTCTTT.

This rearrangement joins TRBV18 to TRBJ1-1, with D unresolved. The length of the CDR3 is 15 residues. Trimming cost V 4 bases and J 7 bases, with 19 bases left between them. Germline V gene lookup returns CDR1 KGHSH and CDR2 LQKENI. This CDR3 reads CASSRAAKTPGEAFF. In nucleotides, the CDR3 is TGTGCCAGCTCACGGGCAGCGAAAACCCCCGGTGAAGCTTTCTTT. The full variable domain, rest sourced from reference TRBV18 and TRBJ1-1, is NAGVMQNPRHLVRRRGQEARLRCSPMKGHSHVYWYRQLPEEGLKFMVYLQKENIIDESGMPKERFSAEFPKEGPSILRIQQVVRGDSAAYFCASSRAAKTPGEAFFGQGTRLTVV.

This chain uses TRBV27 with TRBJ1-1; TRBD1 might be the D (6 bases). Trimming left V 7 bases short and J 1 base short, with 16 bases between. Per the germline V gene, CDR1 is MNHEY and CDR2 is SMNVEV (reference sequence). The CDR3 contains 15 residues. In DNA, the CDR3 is TGTGCCAGCAAGGCAGGAGGGGGATCGAACACTGAAGCTTTCTTT. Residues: CASKAGGGSNTEAFF.

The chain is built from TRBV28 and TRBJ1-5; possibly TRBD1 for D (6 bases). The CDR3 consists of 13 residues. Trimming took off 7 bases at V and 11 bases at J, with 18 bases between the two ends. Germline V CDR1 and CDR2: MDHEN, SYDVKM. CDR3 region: CASNLGQTTSQHF. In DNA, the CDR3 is TGTGCCAGCAACCTCGGACAGACCACTTCCCAGCATTTT.

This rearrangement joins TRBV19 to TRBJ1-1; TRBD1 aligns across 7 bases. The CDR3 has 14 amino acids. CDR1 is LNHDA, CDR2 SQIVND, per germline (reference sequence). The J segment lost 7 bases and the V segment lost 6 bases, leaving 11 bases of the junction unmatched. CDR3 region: CASRHTGDKVEAFF. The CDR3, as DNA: TGTGCCAGTAGGCACACAGGGGACAAGGTTGAAGCTTTCTTT.

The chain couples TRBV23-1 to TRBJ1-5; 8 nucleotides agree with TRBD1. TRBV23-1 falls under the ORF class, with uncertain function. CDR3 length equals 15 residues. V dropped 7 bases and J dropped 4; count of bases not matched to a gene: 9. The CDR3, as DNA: TGCGCCAGCACGCAGGGGGCCAGGGGGAATCAGCCCCAGCATTTT. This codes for CASTQGARGNQPQHF.